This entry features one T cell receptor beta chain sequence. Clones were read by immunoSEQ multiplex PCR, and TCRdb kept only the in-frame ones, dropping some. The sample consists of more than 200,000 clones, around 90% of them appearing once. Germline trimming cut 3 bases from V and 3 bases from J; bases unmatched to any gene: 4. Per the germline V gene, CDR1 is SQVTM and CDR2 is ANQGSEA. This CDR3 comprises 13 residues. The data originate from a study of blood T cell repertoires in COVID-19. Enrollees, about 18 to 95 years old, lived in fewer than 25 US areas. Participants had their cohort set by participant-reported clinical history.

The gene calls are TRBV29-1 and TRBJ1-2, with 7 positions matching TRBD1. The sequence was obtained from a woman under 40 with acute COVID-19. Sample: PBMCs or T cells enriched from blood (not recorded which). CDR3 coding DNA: TGCAGCGTTGAGGAAGACAGGGACTATGGCTACACCTTC. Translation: CSVEEDRDYGYTF.